Each of the 32 T cell receptor beta chains below was sequenced from the same sample in a study of shared clonotypes between healthy human individuals. Assay used: immunoSEQ multiplex PCR; TCRdb lists only in-frame clones, some missing. This sample has some 95,000 clones, with roughly three quarters found just once. Sequences were obtained from memory CD8+ T cells sorted from blood. As to subset: CD45RO+ cells pooled with CCR7-negative TemRA cells. These receptors all come from a young man in good health.

The V and J genes are TRBV2 and TRBJ2-3, with 9 positions matching TRBD1. V gave up 1 base and J gave up 4 bases; unmatched junction bases: 3. The CDR3 consists of 15 residues. Germline CDR1 reads SNHLY; CDR2 reads FYNNEI. In nucleotides, the CDR3 is TGTGCCAGCAGTGAAGGGGGACAGGGCTCAGATACGCAGTATTTT. Amino acids: CASSEGGQGSDTQYF.

This clone was picked up one time. The rearrangement links TRBV7-3 to TRBJ1-4; the match to TRBD1 covers 7 bases. The CDR3 totals 17 residues. CDR1 and CDR2 (germline): SGHTA, FQGTGA. J was trimmed by 4 bases and V by 8 bases; bases with no gene match: 16. CDR3 region: CASQPRQGNLVNEKLFF. Here the CDR3 DNA reads TGTGCCAGCCAACCTCGACAGGGAAACTTGGTTAATGAAAAACTGTTTTTT.

The CDR3 is CASSPRQGLETQYF. CDR3 DNA sequence: TGTGCCAGCAGCCCTAGACAGGGTTTGGAGACCCAGTACTTC. The genes are TRBV5-4 and TRBJ2-5, with 7 bases that match TRBD1. Germline CDR1 reads SGHNT; CDR2 reads YYREEE (reference sequence). The CDR3 contains 14 residues. Germline trimming cut 4 bases from V and 5 bases from J; bases unmatched to any gene: 8.

This clone came up a few times. This chain links TRBV7-2 with TRBJ2-1, with unresolved D. Between the trimmed V and J ends, which lost 1 base and 6 bases, there was a span of 4 bases. CDR1 SGHTA and CDR2 FQGNSA come from the germline V gene. The CDR3 is 12 amino acids. CDR3 nucleotide sequence: TGTGCCAGCAGCTTAGGACTCAATGAGCAGTTCTTC. Translated, it gives CASSLGLNEQFF.

V and J are TRBV2 and TRBJ1-2, with unresolved D. There are 15 residues in the CDR3. The germline V and J ends were trimmed by 9 bases and 4 bases, with 21 bases remaining between them. The V gene's germline CDR1 is SNHLY and CDR2 FYNNEI. The CDR3 region is CARKKDQRGFYGYTF. CDR3 nucleotides: TGTGCCAGAAAAAAGGACCAACGTGGGTTCTATGGCTACACCTTC.

This chain links TRBV9 with TRBJ2-7; no definite D call. CDR3 length: 13 amino acids. With 0 bases removed from V and 6 bases from J, the gap between germline ends came to 10 bases. Germline-derived CDR1 and CDR2 are SGDLS and YYNGEE. The CDR3 sequence: CASSVAHGLEQYF. CDR3 DNA: TGTGCCAGCAGCGTAGCTCATGGTCTCGAGCAGTACTTC.

The chain recombines TRBV10-3 with TRBJ2-2; 7 nucleotides match TRBD1. The CDR3 is 13 amino acids. The germline V gene has CDR1 ENHRY and CDR2 SYGVKD. With 2 bases clipped from V and 6 bases from J, the junction kept 0 bases outside the gene matches. CDR3 sequence reads: CAISEDRAGELFF. The CDR3 DNA reads TGTGCCATCAGTGAGGACAGGGCCGGGGAGCTGTTTTTT.

V gene TRBV6-1 combines with J gene TRBJ2-1; D might be TRBD2 (5 bases). Germline CDR1 and CDR2: MNHNS and SASEGT. The CDR3 is made up of 11 amino acids. The CDR3 loop reads CASAVYNEQFF. In DNA, the CDR3 is TGTGCATCAGCGGTTTACAATGAGCAGTTCTTC.

This chain uses TRBV6-1 with TRBJ2-7, with 8 bases fitting TRBD2. The CDR3 has 13 amino acids. J lost 4 bases, V lost 5 bases, and 4 bases had no gene match. Germline loops: CDR1 MNHNS, CDR2 SASEGT. CDR3 residues: CASSPSGRYEQYF. DNA of the CDR3: TGTGCCAGCAGTCCAAGCGGGAGATACGAGCAGTACTTC.

V usage is TRBV4-2 and J usage is TRBJ1-5; D not certain. Looked up from germline, CDR1 is LGHNA and CDR2 is YNFKEQ. The CDR3 sequence is 13 residues long. Trimming shortened V by 1 base and J by 7 bases, and 8 bases separated the two germline ends. The CDR3 nucleotides read TGTGCCAGCAGCCAAGTGGGCGGACAGCCCCAGCATTTT. Amino acids: CASSQVGGQPQHF.

The chain recombines TRBV28 with TRBJ2-7, with 8 bases that match TRBD2. V lost 1 base, J lost 10 bases, and 18 bases stayed unmatched. Germline-derived CDR1 and CDR2 are MDHEN and SYDVKM. The CDR3 length is 17 residues. CDR3 protein: CASSLYAPTDNSGTQYF. The DNA for the CDR3 is TGTGCCAGCAGTTTATATGCCCCTACAGATAATAGCGGGACTCAGTACTTC. Full variable domain (outside the CDR3, taken from reference TRBV28 and TRBJ2-7): DVKVTQSSRYLVKRTGEKVFLECVQDMDHENMFWYRQDPGLGLRLIYFSYDVKMKEKGDIPEGYSVSREKKERFSLILESASTNQTSMYLCASSLYAPTDNSGTQYFGPGTRLTVT.

A few counts support this clone. The chain is built from TRBV9 and TRBJ1-2, with D possibly TRBD1 on 6 matching bases. The CDR3 contains 16 residues. V lost 4 bases and J lost 3, with 19 bases in between. The germline CDR1 and CDR2 sequences are SGDLS and YYNGEE. CDR3 loop: CASSPPDSERHYGYTF. CDR3 in DNA: TGTGCCAGCAGCCCGCCGGACAGTGAGCGTCACTATGGCTACACCTTC.

The chain employs TRBV4-1 and TRBJ2-1; the D gene is possibly TRBD2 (6 bases). This CDR3 has 16 amino acids. CDR1 MGHRA and CDR2 YSYEKL come from the germline V gene. Between the trimmed V and J ends, which lost 0 bases and 5 bases, there was a span of 14 bases. CDR3 coding DNA: TGCGCCAGCAGCCAAGAACTTAGCGGACTAAACAATGAGCAGTTCTTC. Translating gives CASSQELSGLNNEQFF.

This clone has only a few counts. The V and J genes are TRBV19 and TRBJ2-5, with TRBD2 matching over 7 bases. In germline, CDR1 is LNHDA, CDR2 SQIVND (reference sequence). The J segment lost 2 bases and the V segment lost 6 bases, leaving 9 bases of the junction unmatched. This CDR3 spans 15 amino acids. The CDR3 region has the DNA TGTGCCAGTAGCAAATCGGGGGGAACGCAAGAGACCCAGTACTTC. It encodes CASSKSGGTQETQYF.

This sequence joins TRBV27 and TRBJ2-1, with 9 bases fitting TRBD2. Trimming at V came to 4 bases and at J to 8 bases, leaving 9 bases not matched to a gene. The CDR3 runs to 15 residues. CDR1 is MNHEY, CDR2 SMNVEV, per germline (reference sequence). The CDR3 here is CASSSTGTSTHEQFF. The CDR3, as DNA: TGTGCCAGCAGTTCTACCGGGACTAGCACCCATGAGCAGTTCTTC.

This clone was found many times. The CDR3 sequence is CASSVSGGSTDTQYF. CDR3 DNA: TGTGCCAGCAGTGTTAGCGGGGGGAGCACAGATACGCAGTATTTT. The chain uses TRBV6-4 and TRBJ2-3; 10 nucleotides agree with TRBD2. Germline CDR1 is MRHNA and CDR2 is SNTAGT. The junction had 1 base not matched to a gene; V was cut back by 4 bases and J by 0 bases. The CDR3 covers 15 residues.

The chain uses TRBV5-6 and TRBJ2-3; TRBD2 agrees at 9 bases. This CDR3 region has 16 residues. The germline V gene encodes CDR1 SGHDT and CDR2 YYEEEE. Trimming removed 3 bases from V and 1 base from J; junction bases left unmatched: 6. In nucleotides, the CDR3 is TGTGCCAGCAGCTGGATAGCGGGAGTTGGCACAGATACGCAGTATTTT. This sequence encodes CASSWIAGVGTDTQYF.

The rearrangement joins TRBV28 to TRBJ1-2, with D possibly matching TRBD1 (5 bases). This CDR3 region has 11 residues. Between the trimmed V and J ends, which lost 3 bases and 8 bases, there was a span of 7 bases. Germline V gene sequence: CDR1 MDHEN, CDR2 SYDVKM. In nucleotides, the CDR3 is TGTGCCAGCAGTTTTCAGGGAGGCTACACCTTC. Translation: CASSFQGGYTF.

The sample holds many counts of this clone. The chain is built from TRBV27 and TRBJ2-1, with 11 bases aligning to TRBD2. CDR1 is MNHEY and CDR2 is SMNVEV in the germline V gene (reference sequence). Trimming cost V 3 bases and J 5 bases; bases outside gene matches: 18. This CDR3 is 20 amino acids long. CDR3 protein: CASSFHWGASGGFPDNEQFF. For the CDR3, the DNA is TGTGCCAGCAGTTTTCATTGGGGTGCTAGCGGGGGGTTTCCGGACAATGAGCAGTTCTTC.

The CDR3 DNA is TGTGCCAGCAGCTTAGTAGGTGGGGTCACCGGGGAGCTGTTTTTT. Amino acid sequence: CASSLVGGVTGELFF. This chain connects TRBV11-2 to TRBJ2-2, with D hard to call. Trimming stripped 1 base from V and 4 bases from J, with 10 bases between. The CDR3 spans 15 residues. CDR1 is SGHAT, CDR2 FQNNGV, per germline. Full variable domain (outside the CDR3, taken from reference TRBV11-2 and TRBJ2-2): EAGVAQSPRYKIIEKRQSVAFWCNPISGHATLYWYQQILGQGPKLLIQFQNNGVVDDSQLPKDRFSAERLKGVDSTLKIQPAKLEDSAVYLCASSLVGGVTGELFFGEGSRLTVL.

V is TRBV27 and J is TRBJ2-7, with D perhaps TRBD1 or TRBD2 (6 bases each). The CDR3 loop spans 13 amino acids. Trimming left V 8 bases short and J 2 bases short, with 13 bases between. Germline V gene sequence: CDR1 MNHEY, CDR2 SMNVEV (reference sequence). The CDR3 loop is CASCSRGAYEQYF. CDR3 sequence (DNA): TGTGCCAGCTGTAGTAGGGGGGCCTACGAGCAGTACTTC.

This clone was observed a handful of times. The V gene is TRBV7-9, the J gene TRBJ1-5, with D uncertain. CDR1 and CDR2 (germline): SEHNR, FQNEAQ (reference sequence). With 4 bases removed from V and 14 bases from J, the gap between germline ends came to 12 bases. This CDR3 contains 11 residues. The CDR3 DNA follows: TGTGCCAGCAGCTCCGGGGTGCAGAAGCATTTT. It encodes CASSSGVQKHF.

The V call is TRBV6-1, the J call TRBJ2-2, with 8 bases lining up with TRBD1. Per germline, CDR1 MNHNS and CDR2 SASEGT. The CDR3 totals 13 residues. This CDR3 is CATIQGAEGELFF. The CDR3 DNA is TGTGCGACGATCCAGGGGGCAGAAGGGGAGCTGTTTTTT.

The chain has TRBV7-9 and TRBJ2-5; TRBD2 matches 15 bases. The V gene's germline CDR1 is SEHNR and CDR2 FQNEAQ (reference sequence). Trimming removed 5 bases from V and 4 bases from J; junction bases left unmatched: 5. CDR3 length: 16 residues. The CDR3 region is CASSLGLAGGRETQYF. DNA for the CDR3: TGTGCCAGCAGCCTAGGACTAGCGGGAGGGCGAGAGACCCAGTACTTC.

The rearrangement joins TRBV13 to TRBJ1-2, with 9 bases identical to TRBD1. V dropped 4 bases and J dropped 7; count of bases not matched to a gene: 10. The CDR3 consists of 15 residues. CDR1 and CDR2 (germline): PRHDT, FYEKMQ (reference sequence). In DNA form, the CDR3 reads TGTGCCAGCAGCTCCGGGACAGGGCTTTCCCGTGGCTACACCTTC. This encodes CASSSGTGLSRGYTF. Looking up the rest from reference TRBV13 and TRBJ1-2 gives the full variable domain: AAGVIQSPRHLIKEKRETATLKCYPIPRHDTVYWYQQGPGQDPQFLISFYEKMQSDKGSIPDRFSAQQFSDYHSELNMSSLELGDSALYFCASSSGTGLSRGYTFGSGTRLTVV.

The rearrangement uses TRBV5-1 and TRBJ2-7; 7 nucleotides align to TRBD1. The junction had 11 bases not matched to a gene; V was cut back by 2 bases and J by 3 bases. The CDR3 sequence is 16 residues long. The V gene's germline CDR1 is SGHRS and CDR2 YFSETQ. CDR3 loop: CASSLGPPTGNYEQYF. As DNA, the CDR3 is TGCGCCAGCAGCTTAGGCCCCCCGACAGGGAACTACGAGCAGTACTTC.

J is TRBJ2-7 and V is TRBV29-1; D possibly corresponds to TRBD2 (5 bases). Trimming took 4 bases from V and 2 from J, leaving 18 bases between them. This CDR3 contains 15 residues. Germline V CDR1 and CDR2: SQVTM, ANQGSEA. CDR3 sequence reads: CSVVDLAGPTYEQYF. As DNA, the CDR3 is TGCAGCGTTGTTGATCTAGCTGGACCTACCTACGAGCAGTACTTC.

V and J are TRBV2 and TRBJ2-7; tentative D call: TRBD2 (5 bases). V lost 9 bases and J 0 bases, leaving 21 bases between the germline ends. The CDR3 extends over 16 amino acids. CDR1 and CDR2 (germline): SNHLY, FYNNEI. DNA of the CDR3: TGTGCCAGTCGTCCTCTCGTTGGGGAGAGCTCCTACGAGCAGTACTTC. It yields the protein CASRPLVGESSYEQYF.

The rearrangement uses TRBV5-4 and TRBJ1-1; 7 bases match TRBD1. Trimming removed 0 bases from V and 2 bases from J; junction bases left unmatched: 7. Per germline, CDR1 SGHNT and CDR2 YYREEE (reference sequence). The CDR3 sequence is 16 residues long. CDR3 in DNA: TGTGCCAGCAGCTTGGTAGGGGGCGGGGGAAACACTGAAGCTTTCTTT. Translation gives CASSLVGGGGNTEAFF.

CDR3 sequence: CASRETGTTGEAFF. The CDR3, as DNA: TGCGCCAGCAGGGAGACCGGGACAACCGGAGAAGCTTTCTTT. V usage is TRBV4-1 and J usage is TRBJ1-1; possibly TRBD1 for D (6 bases). V dropped 6 bases and J dropped 8 bases, with 19 bases sitting between them. The CDR3 runs 14 residues. The V gene's germline CDR1 is MGHRA and CDR2 YSYEKL.

This clone was counted between two and nine times. J is TRBJ2-1 and V is TRBV25-1; D is possibly TRBD1 (6 bases). The CDR3 sequence is 15 residues long. The germline V gene has CDR1 MGHDK and CDR2 SYGVNS. V was trimmed by 7 bases and J by 7 bases, leaving 20 bases between them. CDR3 sequence: CASTPPDSPGNEQFF. In DNA form, the CDR3 reads TGTGCCAGCACCCCACCGGACAGTCCTGGGAATGAGCAGTTCTTC.

The V call is TRBV30, the J call TRBJ1-5; D unclear. Trimming removed 8 bases from V and 7 bases from J, with 18 bases in between. The germline V gene has CDR1 GTSNPN and CDR2 SVGIG (reference sequence). The CDR3 contains 13 residues. The CDR3 here is CARTRGTRQPQHF. The CDR3, as DNA: TGTGCCAGGACGCGGGGTACCCGGCAGCCCCAGCATTTT.